The source of this T cell receptor beta chain is a study of tumor-infiltrating lymphocytes in primary liver carcinoma. At the level of the study: Stage T1-T3 N0M0 tumors measured 4.2 to 10 cm at most.

The researchers produced TCR beta cDNA from roughly 500 ng total RNA with a constant-region primer. ARM-PCR, slightly modified, supplied the TCR beta libraries through three nested multiplex PCR rounds. TRBV1-TRBV30 forward primers and a C-beta reverse primer were used in the first two PCR rounds, which each ran for 9 to 10 cycles. TCRdb called the multiplex PCR reads again in MiXCR, with one record for every CDR3 protein. This table holds 52,000 or so distinct CDR3 sequences, around 77% found once. The CDR3 sequence is 14 residues long. Germline V gene data show CDR1 as SGHTA and CDR2 as FQGNSA. Extraction of RNA together with DNA used roughly 19-32 mg of unsorted bulk tissue. Of note for this clonotype: One junction end does not reproduce the germline sequence, and a read error may be involved.

The rearrangement joins TRBV7-2 to TRBJ2-1, with 7 bases identical to TRBD2. Sequencing input: liver tumor tissue from sampling region 5. Subset described: tumor region T5, tumor centre. The TCR originated in a man in his forties with primary liver carcinoma and hepatitis B virus infection. CDR3: CASSLVRELGEKFF. The DNA of the CDR3 is TGTGCCAGCAGCTTAGTGCGGGAGCTGGGTGAGAAGTTCTTC.